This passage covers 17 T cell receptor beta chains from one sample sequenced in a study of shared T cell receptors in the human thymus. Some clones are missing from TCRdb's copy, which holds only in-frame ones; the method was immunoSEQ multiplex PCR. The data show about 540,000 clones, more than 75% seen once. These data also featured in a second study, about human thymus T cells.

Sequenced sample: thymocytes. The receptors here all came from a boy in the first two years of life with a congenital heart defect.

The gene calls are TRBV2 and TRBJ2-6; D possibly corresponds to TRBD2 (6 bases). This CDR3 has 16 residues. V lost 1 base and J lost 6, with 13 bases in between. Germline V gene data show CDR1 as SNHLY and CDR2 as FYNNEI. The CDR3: CASSEGGGIVANVLTF. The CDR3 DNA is TGTGCCAGCAGTGAAGGTGGGGGGATTGTGGCCAACGTCCTGACTTTC.

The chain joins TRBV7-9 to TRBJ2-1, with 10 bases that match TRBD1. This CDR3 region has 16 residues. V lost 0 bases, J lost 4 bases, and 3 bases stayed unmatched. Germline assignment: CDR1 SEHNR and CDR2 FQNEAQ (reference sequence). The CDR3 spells CASSLAGDRGYNEQFF. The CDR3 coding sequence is TGTGCCAGCAGCTTAGCGGGGGACAGGGGATACAATGAGCAGTTCTTC.

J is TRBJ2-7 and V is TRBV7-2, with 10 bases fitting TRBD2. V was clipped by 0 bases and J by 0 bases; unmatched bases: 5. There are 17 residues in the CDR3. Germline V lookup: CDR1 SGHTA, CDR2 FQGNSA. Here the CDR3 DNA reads TGTGCCAGCAGCTTAGCGCTCACTAGCGGGACCTCCTACGAGCAGTACTTC. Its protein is CASSLALTSGTSYEQYF.

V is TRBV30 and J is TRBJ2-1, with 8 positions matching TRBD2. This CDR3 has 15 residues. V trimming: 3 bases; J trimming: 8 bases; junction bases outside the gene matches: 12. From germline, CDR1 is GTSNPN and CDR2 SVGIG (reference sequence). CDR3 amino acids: CAWRAGTGGPYEQFF. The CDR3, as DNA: TGTGCCTGGAGGGCAGGGACGGGAGGGCCTTATGAGCAGTTCTTC.

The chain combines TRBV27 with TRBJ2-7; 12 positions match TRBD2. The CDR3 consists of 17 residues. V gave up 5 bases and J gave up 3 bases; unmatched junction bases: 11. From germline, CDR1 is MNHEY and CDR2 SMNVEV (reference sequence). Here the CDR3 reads CASSPGLAGRPVYEQYF. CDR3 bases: TGTGCCAGCAGTCCGGGACTAGCGGGCCGCCCAGTCTACGAGCAGTACTTC.

CDR3 region: CASSQGQFTEAFF. CDR3 sequence (DNA): TGTGCCAGCAGCCAGGGACAGTTCACTGAAGCTTTCTTT. This sequence joins TRBV7-3 and TRBJ1-1; 7 bases agree with TRBD1. CDR3 length equals 13 residues. J gave up 4 bases and V 5 bases, and 4 bases lay outside the gene matches. Germline V gene sequence: CDR1 SGHTA, CDR2 FQGTGA.

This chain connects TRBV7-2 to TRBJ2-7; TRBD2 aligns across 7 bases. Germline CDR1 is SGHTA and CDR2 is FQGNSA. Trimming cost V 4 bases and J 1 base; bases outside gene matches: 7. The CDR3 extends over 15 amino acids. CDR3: CASSSRGTASYEQYF. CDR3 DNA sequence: TGTGCCAGCAGCTCGCGGGGGACGGCGTCCTACGAGCAGTACTTC.

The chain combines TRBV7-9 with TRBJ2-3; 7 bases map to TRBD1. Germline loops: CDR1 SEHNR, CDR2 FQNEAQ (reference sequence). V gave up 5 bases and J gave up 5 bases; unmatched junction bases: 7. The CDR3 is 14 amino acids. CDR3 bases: TGTGCCAGCAGCCCGGACAGGTATCTAGATACGCAGTATTTT. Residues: CASSPDRYLDTQYF.

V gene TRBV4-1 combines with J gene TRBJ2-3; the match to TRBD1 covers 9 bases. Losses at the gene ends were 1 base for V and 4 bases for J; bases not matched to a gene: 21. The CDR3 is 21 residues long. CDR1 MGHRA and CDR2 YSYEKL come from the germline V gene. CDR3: CASSQGPGQGTPTDGPDTQYF. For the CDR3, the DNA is TGCGCCAGCAGCCAAGGCCCCGGACAGGGGACTCCGACCGATGGCCCAGATACGCAGTATTTT.

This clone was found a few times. For the CDR3, the DNA is TGTGCCAGCAGTGGAGGAGACAGGCCATATGGCTACACCTTC. It encodes CASSGGDRPYGYTF. The chain combines TRBV6-1 with TRBJ1-2; TRBD1 is a possible D gene (6 bases). This CDR3 spans 14 amino acids. Trimming stripped 4 bases from V and 5 bases from J, with 14 bases between. CDR1 is MNHNS, CDR2 SASEGT, per germline.

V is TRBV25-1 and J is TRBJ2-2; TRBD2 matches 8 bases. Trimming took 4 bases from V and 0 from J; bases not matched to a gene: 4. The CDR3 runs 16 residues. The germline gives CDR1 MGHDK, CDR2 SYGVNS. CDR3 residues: CASSGGGGSNTGELFF. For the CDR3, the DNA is TGTGCCAGCAGTGGGGGCGGGGGGTCGAACACCGGGGAGCTGTTTTTT.

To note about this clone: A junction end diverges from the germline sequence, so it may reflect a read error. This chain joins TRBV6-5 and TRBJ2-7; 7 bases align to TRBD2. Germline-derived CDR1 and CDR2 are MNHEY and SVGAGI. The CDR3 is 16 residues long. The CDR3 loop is CASSNSAGPSSYEQYF. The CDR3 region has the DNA TGTGCCAGCAGTAACTCAGCGGGGCCGAGCTCCTACGAGCAGTACTTC.

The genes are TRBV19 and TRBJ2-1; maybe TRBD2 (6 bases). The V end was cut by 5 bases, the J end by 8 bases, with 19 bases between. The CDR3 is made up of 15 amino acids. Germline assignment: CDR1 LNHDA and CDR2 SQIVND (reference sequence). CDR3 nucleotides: TGTGCCAGTAGTCGGCTAGCGAAGAAGTGGGATGAGCAGTTCTTC. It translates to CASSRLAKKWDEQFF. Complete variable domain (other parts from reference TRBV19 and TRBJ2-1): DGGITQSPKYLFRKEGQNVTLSCEQNLNHDAMYWYRQDPGQGLRLIYYSQIVNDFQKGDIAEGYSVSREKKESFPLTVTSAQKNPTAFYLCASSRLAKKWDEQFFGPGTRLTVL.

The CDR3 sequence is CASSFTPGQAAYEQYF. DNA of the CDR3: TGTGCCAGCAGCTTCACCCCGGGACAGGCGGCCTACGAGCAGTACTTC. This sequence joins TRBV5-6 and TRBJ2-7; TRBD1 agrees at 8 bases. Trimming at V came to 2 bases and at J to 2 bases, leaving 9 bases not matched to a gene. This CDR3 comprises 16 residues. The V gene's germline CDR1 is SGHDT and CDR2 YYEEEE.

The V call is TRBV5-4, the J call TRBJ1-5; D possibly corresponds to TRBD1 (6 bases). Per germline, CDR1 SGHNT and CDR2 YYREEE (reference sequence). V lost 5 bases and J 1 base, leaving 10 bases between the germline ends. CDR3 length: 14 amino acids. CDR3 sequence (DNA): TGTGCCAGCAGTCACAGGGAGAGCAATCAGCCCCAGCATTTT. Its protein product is CASSHRESNQPQHF.

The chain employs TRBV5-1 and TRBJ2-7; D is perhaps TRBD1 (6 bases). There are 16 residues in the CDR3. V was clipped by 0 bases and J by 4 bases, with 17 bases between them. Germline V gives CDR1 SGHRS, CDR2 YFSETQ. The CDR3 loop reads CASSLGGLLAGYEQYF. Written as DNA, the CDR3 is TGCGCCAGCAGCTTGGGGGGGCTACTTGCCGGGTACGAGCAGTACTTC. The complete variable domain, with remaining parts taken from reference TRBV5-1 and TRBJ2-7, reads KAGVTQTPRYLIKTRGQQVTLSCSPISGHRSVSWYQQTPGQGLQFLFEYFSETQRNKGNFPGRFSGRQFSNSRSEMNVSTLELGDSALYLCASSLGGLLAGYEQYFGPGTRLTVT.

The CDR3 spells CASSLSITGELFF. The CDR3 DNA reads as TGTGCCAGCAGTTTATCGATTACAGGGGAGCTGTTTTTT. J is TRBJ2-2 and V is TRBV27, with no clear D. Per germline, CDR1 MNHEY and CDR2 SMNVEV (reference sequence). Trimming left V 0 bases short and J 8 bases short, with 7 bases between. This CDR3 contains 13 residues.